The rows below give T cell receptor beta chains drawn from one sample of a study of blood T cell repertoires in COVID-19. This table comes from immunoSEQ multiplex PCR, and its TCRdb copy is limited to in-frame clones, with some not included. The sample consists of about 300,000 clones, approximately 84% of them appearing once. The sequenced sample consisted of PBMCs or T cells enriched from blood (not recorded which). All receptors derive from a man aged 30 to 39 who had recovered from COVID-19. The conserved cysteine and the conserved F or W are not part of the CDR3 here. Each record gives: CDR3 protein, J gene, V gene.

ASSLAGGRYGYT	TRBJ1-2	TRBV11-2
ASSQVVRATGELF	TRBJ2-2	TRBV14
ATSVGAGDEQY	TRBJ2-7	TRBV24-1
ASSSGSNTGELF	TRBJ2-2	TRBV7-9
ASSRDAFGHSDTQY	TRBJ2-3	TRBV5-1
ASSFARGYNEQF	TRBJ2-1	TRBV7-2
ASSAWTGNTGELF	TRBJ2-2	TRBV19
ASSGQLNSNQPQH	TRBJ1-5	TRBV2
ASIPGTGNTGELF	TRBJ2-2	TRBV10-2
AAGETQY	TRBJ2-5	TRBV6-5
ASSRQGSGANVLT	TRBJ2-6	TRBV19
ASSLGEIAVGSDTQY	TRBJ2-3	TRBV5-8
ASRSGLSNQPQH	TRBJ1-5	TRBV6-5